Each of the 10 T cell receptor beta chains below was sequenced from the same sample in a study of blood T cells in healthy people across ages. Primers used in a second PCR of roughly 6 to 12 cycles were a sample-barcoded 5' primer and a J-beta primer mix. TCRdb reanalysed the 5' RACE reads using MiXCR and keeps one entry per CDR3 protein. The data show 700,000 or so distinct CDR3 sequences, about 20% seen once. Sequenced input: blood. The receptors shown here come from a man between 65 and 79 years old in good health.

The chain employs TRBV20-1 and TRBJ1-6; D might be TRBD1 (6 bases). The V gene's germline CDR1 is DFQATT and CDR2 SNEGSKA (reference sequence). V was pared by 1 base and J by 2 bases, with 9 bases between. The length of the CDR3 is 15 residues. The CDR3 region has the DNA TGCAGTGCTAGAGCCAGGGGAGCCTATAATTCACCCCTCCACTTT. It specifies CSARARGAYNSPLHF.

The CDR3 sequence: CASSYSGTLSETQYF. The CDR3 DNA sequence: TGTGCCAGCAGTTACTCGGGAACTCTCTCCGAGACCCAGTACTTC. The rearrangement joins TRBV6-2 or TRBV6-3 to TRBJ2-5; D is unclear. The CDR3 sequence is 15 residues long. The V end was cut by 0 bases, the J end by 5 bases, with 13 bases between. Germline values: CDR1 MNHEY, CDR2 SVGEGT.

This clonotype appeared a few times. The CDR3 here is CASSVASGGNIMYGYTF. DNA of the CDR3: TGTGCCAGCAGCGTAGCCTCGGGTGGCAATATTATGTATGGCTACACCTTC. The chain carries TRBV9 and TRBJ1-2; no definite D call. This CDR3 contains 17 residues. Germline loops: CDR1 SGDLS, CDR2 YYNGEE. The V gene lost 0 bases and the J gene lost 5 bases, with 20 bases spanning the gap. Combining the CDR3 with reference TRBV9 and TRBJ1-2 gives the whole variable domain DSGVTQTPKHLITATGQRVTLRCSPRSGDLSVYWYQQSLDQGLQFLIQYYNGEERAKGNILERFSAQQFPDLHSELNLSSLELGDSALYFCASSVASGGNIMYGYTFGSGTRLTVV.

The chain joins TRBV10-3 to TRBJ1-3, with D possibly TRBD1 on 6 matching bases. Germline loops: CDR1 ENHRY, CDR2 SYGVKD. The CDR3 is 14 residues long. Trimming cost V 6 bases and J 1 base, with 10 bases left between them. Here the CDR3 reads CAISTGNSGNTIYF. The CDR3 DNA sequence: TGTGCCATCAGCACAGGGAATTCTGGAAACACCATATATTTT.

J is TRBJ2-5 and V is TRBV7-8, with TRBD2 matching over 7 bases. V gave up 0 bases and J gave up 5 bases; unmatched junction bases: 12. Germline-derived CDR1 and CDR2 are SGHVS and FQNEAQ. The CDR3 has 17 residues. The CDR3 nucleotides read TGTGCCAGCAGCTTAGCGGGTTGGCGGGAGCGGAGGGAGACCCAGTACTTC. This sequence encodes CASSLAGWRERRETQYF.

The chain links TRBV11-2 to TRBJ2-5, with 8 positions matching TRBD1. The J call may be faulty, since TRBJ2-7 better matches the DNA end. The CDR3 loop spans 13 amino acids. The germline CDR1 and CDR2 sequences are SGHAT and FQNNGV. CDR3 in DNA: TGTGCCAGCAGCTACGACAGGGGTCTCGAGCAGTACTTC. Translating gives CASSYDRGLEQYF.

The CDR3 sequence is CASSNVGSGNTIYF. CDR3 in DNA: TGTGCCAGCAGTAACGTCGGATCTGGAAACACCATATATTTT. The chain uses TRBV6-6 and TRBJ1-3; D remains ambiguous. The germline V and J ends were trimmed by 5 bases and 1 base, with 9 bases remaining between them. CDR3 length: 14 residues. Germline CDR1 reads MNHNY; CDR2 reads SVGAGI (reference sequence).

The CDR3 region is CASSPGWTATSREQYF. CDR3 DNA: TGTGCCAGCAGCCCTGGGTGGACAGCAACTTCCCGTGAGCAGTACTTC. The rearrangement links TRBV28 to TRBJ2-7; the D gene is possibly TRBD1 (6 bases). V gave up 6 bases and J gave up 7 bases, with 25 bases separating them. The length of the CDR3 is 16 residues. Germline assignment: CDR1 MDHEN and CDR2 SYDVKM.

This clonotype was detected only a few times. The chain recombines TRBV6-5 with TRBJ2-7; D is possibly TRBD1 or TRBD2 (6 bases each). The CDR3 length is 12 residues. With 8 bases removed from V and 10 bases from J, the gap between germline ends came to 18 bases. CDR1 and CDR2 (germline): MNHEY, SVGAGI. DNA for the CDR3: TGTGCCAGCCGGGGGCTTAGGGAGGCCCAGTACTTC. This gives the protein CASRGLREAQYF.

The V call is TRBV5-1, the J call TRBJ1-2; D is unclear. V lost 4 bases, J lost 4 bases, and 8 bases lay in between. Germline-derived CDR1 and CDR2 are SGHRS and YFSETQ. This CDR3 is 12 amino acids long. The DNA for the CDR3 is TGCGCCAGCAGCCCGGACTTCTATGGCTACACCTTC. As protein: CASSPDFYGYTF.